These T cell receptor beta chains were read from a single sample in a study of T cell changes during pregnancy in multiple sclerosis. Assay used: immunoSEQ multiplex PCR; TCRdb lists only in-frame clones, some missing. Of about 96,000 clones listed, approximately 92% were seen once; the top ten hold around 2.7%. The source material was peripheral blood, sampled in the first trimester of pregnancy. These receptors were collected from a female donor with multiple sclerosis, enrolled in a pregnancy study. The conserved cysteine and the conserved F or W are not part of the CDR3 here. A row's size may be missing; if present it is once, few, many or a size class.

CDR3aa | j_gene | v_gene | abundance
ASSQDRVPGELF | TRBJ2-2 | TRBV4-1 | .
ASSPDRGVLTEAF | TRBJ1-1 | TRBV19 | .
ASSVSGDPLEKLF | TRBJ1-4 | TRBV9 | .
ASSYSGKQY | TRBJ2-7 | TRBV6-5 | .
ASSQDQGDRFNNEQF | TRBJ2-1 | TRBV4-1 | .
SASYLYEQY | TRBJ2-7 | TRBV20-1 | .
ASSQEGTPNTGELF | TRBJ2-2 | TRBV4-2 | .
ASSDLAGVEAF | TRBJ1-1 | TRBV2 | few
ASSPGVSGNQPQH | TRBJ1-5 | TRBV18 | once
ASSYGLARSEQF | TRBJ2-1 | TRBV5-4 | .
SGGGREAPYNEQF | TRBJ2-1 | TRBV29-1 | .
AWSVTASNYGYT | TRBJ1-2 | TRBV30 | .
ASSPSGSNEQF | TRBJ2-1 | TRBV7-2 | .
ASSRTGSNEKLF | TRBJ1-4 | TRBV2 | .
ASSGSGSLWN | TRBJ2-7 | TRBV19 | .
ASRQGWMNTEAF | TRBJ1-1 | TRBV6-5 | .
ASSRTGAPYEQY | TRBJ2-7 | TRBV6-5 | .
SVGQGTGELF | TRBJ2-2 | TRBV29-1 | .
ASRREVAYNEQF | TRBJ2-1 | TRBV6-5 | .
ASSSRQTATGELF | TRBJ2-2 | TRBV7-2 | .
ASSRAPSGGTDTQY | TRBJ2-3 | TRBV4-3 | .
ASSEREEREQF | TRBJ2-1 | TRBV10-2 | .
ASSQELAGHYEQY | TRBJ2-7 | TRBV4-3 | .
AISEADNDYT | TRBJ1-2 | TRBV10-3 | .
ASSRTGQNTEAF | TRBJ1-1 | TRBV18 | .
ASSGTDQETQY | TRBJ2-5 | TRBV6-1 | .
ASSQGTGGPGELF | TRBJ2-2 | TRBV4-3 | .
ASRWDRAANQPQH | TRBJ1-5 | TRBV28 | .
ASSQDSAGVRNEQY | TRBJ2-7 | TRBV4-1 | .
ASSMGDRVVDEQF | TRBJ2-1 | TRBV19 | .
ASSFWGQSSGNTIY | TRBJ1-3 | TRBV28 | .
ASSVGTSGTSRRY | TRBJ2-4 | TRBV6-1 | .